The 21 T cell receptor beta chains below all came from one sample that was sequenced in a study of identical twins. TCRdb reanalysed the 5' RACE reads using MiXCR and keeps one entry per CDR3 protein. The sample contains approximately 600,000 distinct CDR3 sequences, 7.1% of which appear only once. This sample was also put to use in a study of yellow fever vaccine responses in identical twins.

The sequencing sample was made of PBMCs. The receptors here all came from a woman aged 18 to 35 in good health.

The V gene is TRBV7-9, the J gene TRBJ2-7; D perhaps matches TRBD2 (6 bases). CDR1 is SEHNR, CDR2 FQNEAQ, per germline (reference sequence). The V and J ends lost 5 bases and 1 base respectively, with 21 bases between them. This CDR3 comprises 17 residues. The CDR3, as DNA: TGTGCCAGCAGCCCATTCGCCGGGACTCGGGATTCCTACGAGCAGTACTTC. The encoded protein is CASSPFAGTRDSYEQYF. The full variable domain, completed using reference TRBV7-9 and TRBJ2-7, is DTGVSQNPRHKITKRGQNVTFRCDPISEHNRLYWYRQTLGQGPEFLTYFQNEAQLEKSRLLSDRFSAERPKGSFSTLEIQRTEQGDSAMYLCASSPFAGTRDSYEQYFGPGTRLTVT.

This clonotype has a count of ten or more. This chain uses TRBV4-1 with TRBJ2-3, with 14 bases that match TRBD2. Germline loops: CDR1 MGHRA, CDR2 YSYEKL. With 4 bases clipped from V and 9 bases from J, the junction kept 24 bases outside the gene matches. The CDR3 covers 21 residues. CDR3 in DNA: TGCGCCAGCAGCCGTAACATGGGACTAGCGGGAGAGGATGTCCCACGTGGGACGCAGTATTTT. It codes for CASSRNMGLAGEDVPRGTQYF.

This clonotype was counted ten times or more. V usage is TRBV7-9 and J usage is TRBJ2-7; the D gene is possibly TRBD2 (6 bases). CDR1 and CDR2 from the germline V gene are SEHNR and FQNEAQ (reference sequence). The CDR3 has 14 amino acids. Trimming took off 3 bases at V and 3 bases at J, with 12 bases between the two ends. In DNA form, the CDR3 reads TGTGCCAGCAGCTTGCCGGGACTGAGCTACGAGCAGTACTTC. It encodes CASSLPGLSYEQYF. The full variable domain, rest sourced from reference TRBV7-9 and TRBJ2-7, is DTGVSQNPRHKITKRGQNVTFRCDPISEHNRLYWYRQTLGQGPEFLTYFQNEAQLEKSRLLSDRFSAERPKGSFSTLEIQRTEQGDSAMYLCASSLPGLSYEQYFGPGTRLTVT.

Regarding this clonotype: A much larger clonotype is one base distant, so this may be a read error. The chain joins TRBV3-2 to TRBJ2-7; the table's D call, TRBD2, was not checked against the DNA. TRBV3-2 is recorded as a pseudogene. The CDR3 contains 17 residues. The CDR3 region is CACSPRGHDYFSYEQYF. The CDR3 nucleotides are TGTGCCTGCAGCCCAAGAGGTCACGACTATTTTTCCTACGAGCAGTACTTC.

In this sample, this clonotype turned up a few times. V is TRBV7-9 and J is TRBJ2-4; perhaps TRBD1 as D (6 bases). In germline, CDR1 is SEHNR, CDR2 FQNEAQ (reference sequence). The ends were cut back, 3 bases at V and 5 bases at J, with 14 bases in the middle. The CDR3 covers 15 residues. The CDR3 reads CASSFASGVQNIQYF. Here the CDR3 DNA reads TGTGCCAGCAGCTTTGCGTCAGGGGTCCAAAACATTCAGTACTTC.

V gene TRBV13 combines with J gene TRBJ2-3; D gene ambiguous. CDR1 is PRHDT, CDR2 FYEKMQ, per germline (reference sequence). V lost 4 bases and J lost 0, with 8 bases in between. This CDR3 comprises 14 residues. This chain's CDR3 is CASSSYASTDTQYF. CDR3 bases: TGTGCCAGCAGCTCCTATGCTAGCACAGATACGCAGTATTTT.

This clonotype occurred many times. The chain combines TRBV2 with TRBJ2-2; D is unresolved. The V gene lost 4 bases and the J gene lost 5 bases, with 8 bases spanning the gap. This CDR3 region has 13 residues. Germline loops: CDR1 SNHLY, CDR2 FYNNEI. CDR3: CASSAQQTGELFF. CDR3 nucleotides: TGTGCCAGCAGTGCTCAACAAACCGGGGAGCTGTTTTTT.

This clonotype was observed a handful of times. The chain combines TRBV7-8 with TRBJ2-5; tentatively, D is TRBD1 or TRBD2 (6 bases each). CDR3 length equals 15 residues. Germline CDR1 and CDR2: SGHVS and FQNEAQ. Trimming took off 2 bases at V and 7 bases at J, with 17 bases between the two ends. Here the CDR3 DNA reads TGTGCCAGCAGCTTACCTGTACAGGGCGGGGTGACCCAGTACTTC. It translates to CASSLPVQGGVTQYF.

The sample holds a few counts of this clonotype. V is TRBV12-3 or TRBV12-4 and J is TRBJ1-5; 11 nucleotides align to TRBD1. The CDR3 is 14 amino acids. Trimming at V came to 6 bases and at J to 7 bases, leaving 5 bases not matched to a gene. The CDR3 region has the DNA TGTGCCAGCAGGGACAGGGGGCTCGGGCAGCCCCAGCATTTT. This sequence encodes CASRDRGLGQPQHF.

This clonotype was detected a few times. This chain connects TRBV2 to TRBJ1-2; D is ambiguous. The ends were cut back, 10 bases at V and 13 bases at J, with 10 bases in the middle. The CDR3 is 8 amino acids. From germline, CDR1 is SNHLY and CDR2 FYNNEI. CDR3 DNA: TGTGCCACCTACGGCAGCACCTTC. Amino acids: CATYGSTF.

This clonotype was seen repeatedly, ten times or more. The J gene is TRBJ2-1, the V gene TRBV7-8; 10 nucleotides align to TRBD1. CDR1 is SGHVS, CDR2 FQNEAQ, per germline. This CDR3 has 13 amino acids. V was clipped by 5 bases and J by 8 bases; unmatched bases: 3. DNA of the CDR3: TGTGCCAGCAGCGGGGACAGGGGTTATGAGCAGTTCTTC. This codes for CASSGDRGYEQFF.

This clonotype was counted ten times or more. The chain's CDR3 is CSARDIRDRVTRSNSPLHF. The CDR3 bases are TGCAGTGCTAGAGACATCCGGGACAGGGTTACGCGGAGTAATTCACCCCTCCACTTT. The rearrangement links TRBV20-1 to TRBJ1-6; 9 bases match TRBD1. The germline V gene has CDR1 DFQATT and CDR2 SNEGSKA (reference sequence). This CDR3 is 19 amino acids long. The V gene end was trimmed by 0 bases and the J gene end by 6 bases; junction bases not matched to a gene: 15.

V is TRBV6-5 and J is TRBJ2-3, with TRBD1 matching 8 bases. Germline V gene lookup returns CDR1 MNHEY and CDR2 SVGAGI. There are 19 residues in the CDR3. With 0 bases clipped from V and 2 bases from J, the junction kept 13 bases outside the gene matches. The CDR3 loop is CASSYSISGQGSVTDTQYF. CDR3 nucleotide sequence: TGTGCCAGCAGTTACTCCATCTCAGGACAGGGCTCGGTCACAGATACGCAGTATTTT.

This clonotype was counted many times. The chain couples TRBV11-2 to TRBJ2-3; 7 nucleotides agree with TRBD1. CDR3 size: 19 residues. Germline V gene sequence: CDR1 SGHAT, CDR2 FQNNGV. The ends lost 5 bases at V and 2 bases at J; junction bases unmatched: 19. The CDR3 DNA reads TGTGCCAGCAGCCTACAAAACAGGGGAGCAGATCAGGACACAGATACGCAGTATTTT. Protein product: CASSLQNRGADQDTDTQYF.

This clonotype was seen a few times. The chain combines TRBV2 with TRBJ2-3, with unresolved D. Trimming removed 8 bases from V and 3 bases from J, with 12 bases in between. The CDR3 is 13 residues long. Germline-derived CDR1 and CDR2 are SNHLY and FYNNEI. CDR3 DNA sequence: TGTGCCAGCGTGGGGTTTTTTACAGATACGCAGTATTTT. It encodes CASVGFFTDTQYF.

The chain recombines TRBV4-2 with TRBJ2-5, with TRBD2 identical over 11 bases. CDR3 length: 17 amino acids. Looked up from germline, CDR1 is LGHNA and CDR2 is YNFKEQ. J was trimmed by 4 bases and V by 0 bases; bases with no gene match: 7. Written as DNA, the CDR3 is TGTGCCAGCAGCCAAGATCTTCTAGGACTAGCGGGAGAGACCCAGTACTTC. Amino acid sequence: CASSQDLLGLAGETQYF.

This clonotype was counted a few times. The germline gene is not matched at one end of the junction; a read error may be the cause. The genes are TRBV18 and TRBJ1-1, with D possibly being TRBD1 (5 bases). The CDR3 is 16 amino acids. From germline, CDR1 is KGHSH and CDR2 LQKENI. DNA for the CDR3: TGTGCCAGCTCACCACGGGCGGGGGATTGGAACACTGAGGCTTTCTTT. Translation: CASSPRAGDWNTEAFF. Full variable domain (remainder filled in from reference TRBV18 and TRBJ1-1): NAGVMQNPRHLVRRRGQEARLRCSPMKGHSHVYWYRQLPEEGLKFMVYLQKENIIDESGMPKERFSAEFPKEGPSILRIQQVVRGDSAAYFCASSPRAGDWNTEAFFGQGTRLTVV.

This clonotype was detected a few times. The V and J genes are TRBV20-1 and TRBJ2-1; 8 bases line up with TRBD1. V was clipped by 5 bases and J by 5 bases; unmatched bases: 5. This CDR3 has 13 residues. Per germline, CDR1 DFQATT and CDR2 SNEGSKA (reference sequence). CDR3 in DNA: TGCAGTGCTGAGGGACAGGTGAACAATGAGCAGTTCTTC. Protein: CSAEGQVNNEQFF.

The chain combines TRBV12-3 or TRBV12-4 with TRBJ2-5; TRBD1 matches at 8 bases. CDR3 length equals 14 residues. Germline trimming cut 7 bases from V and 4 bases from J; bases unmatched to any gene: 8. This CDR3 is CASTDDRGGETQYF. DNA of the CDR3: TGTGCCAGCACCGATGACAGGGGAGGAGAGACCCAGTACTTC.

This clonotype occurred many times. The chain carries TRBV7-6 and TRBJ1-3, with unresolved D. This CDR3 spans 15 amino acids. Germline assignment: CDR1 SGHVS and CDR2 FNYEAQ. Trimming took 4 bases from V and 7 from J, leaving 17 bases between them. The CDR3 spells CASSSWTAMGNTIYF. The CDR3 DNA follows: TGTGCCAGCAGCTCTTGGACGGCGATGGGGAACACCATATATTTT. Drawing the rest from reference TRBV7-6 and TRBJ1-3, the complete variable domain is GAGVSQSPRYKVTKRGQDVALRCDPISGHVSLYWYRQALGQGPEFLTYFNYEAQQDKSGLPNDRFSAERPEGSISTLTIQRTEQRDSAMYRCASSSWTAMGNTIYFGEGSWLTVV.

There are many counts of this clonotype. V gene TRBV28 combines with J gene TRBJ2-5, with 10 bases that match TRBD1. The CDR3 consists of 16 residues. Germline loops: CDR1 MDHEN, CDR2 SYDVKM. The ends lost 6 bases at V and 4 bases at J; junction bases unmatched: 11. The CDR3 DNA sequence: TGTGCCAGCAGACGACCCGGGACAGGGGTGGGAGAGACCCAGTACTTC. It codes for CASRRPGTGVGETQYF.